A single T cell receptor (beta chain) is shown here with its context. V was pared by 8 bases and J by 0 bases, with 5 bases of the junction left unmatched. Germline V gene data show CDR1 as LNHDA and CDR2 as SQIVND (reference sequence). The CDR3 covers 16 residues. The data are from a study of blood T cell repertoires in COVID-19. At the level of the study: COVID-19 samples, acute and convalescent, were from the United States, Italy and Spain. PBMCs, B-cell-depleted T cells, or T cells were the source of the cDNA or gDNA that made up the material.

Assay used: immunoSEQ multiplex PCR; TCRdb lists only in-frame clones, some missing. Of 50,000 to 60,000 clones in the sample, 90% are singletons; the top ten hold approximately 6%. The specimen was peripheral blood. The V gene is TRBV19, the J gene TRBJ2-1; 12 nucleotides line up with TRBD2. This clonotype was obtained from a man aged 35-49 years with acute or convalescent COVID-19. CDR3 amino acids: CASLGLAGSSYNEQFF. The CDR3 bases are TGTGCCAGTTTGGGACTAGCGGGTAGCTCCTACAATGAGCAGTTCTTC.